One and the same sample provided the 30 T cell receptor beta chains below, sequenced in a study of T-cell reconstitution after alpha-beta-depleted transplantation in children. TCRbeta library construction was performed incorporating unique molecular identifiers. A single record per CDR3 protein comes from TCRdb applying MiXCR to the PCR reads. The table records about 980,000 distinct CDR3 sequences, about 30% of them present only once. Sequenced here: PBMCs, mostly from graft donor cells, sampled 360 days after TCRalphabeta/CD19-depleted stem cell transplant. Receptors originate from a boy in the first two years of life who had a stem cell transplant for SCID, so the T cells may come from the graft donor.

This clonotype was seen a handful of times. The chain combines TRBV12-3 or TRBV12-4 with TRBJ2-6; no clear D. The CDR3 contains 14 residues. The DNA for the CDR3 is TGTGCGAGTAGGGATACAGCTGGGGCCAACGTCCTGACTTTC. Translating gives CASRDTAGANVLTF.

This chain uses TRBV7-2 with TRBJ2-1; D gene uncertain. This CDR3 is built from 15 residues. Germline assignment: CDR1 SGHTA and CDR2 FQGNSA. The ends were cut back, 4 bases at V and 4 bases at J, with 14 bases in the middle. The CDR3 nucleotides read TGTGCCAGCAGCTCAGACCGGGCCAAGTACAATGAGCAGTTCTTC. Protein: CASSSDRAKYNEQFF.

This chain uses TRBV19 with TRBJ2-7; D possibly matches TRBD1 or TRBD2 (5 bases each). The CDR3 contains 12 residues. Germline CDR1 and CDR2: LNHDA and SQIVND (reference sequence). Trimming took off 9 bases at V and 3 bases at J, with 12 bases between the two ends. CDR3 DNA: TGTGCCAGGCCTGGGGGTAACTACGAGCAGTACTTC. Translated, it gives CARPGGNYEQYF.

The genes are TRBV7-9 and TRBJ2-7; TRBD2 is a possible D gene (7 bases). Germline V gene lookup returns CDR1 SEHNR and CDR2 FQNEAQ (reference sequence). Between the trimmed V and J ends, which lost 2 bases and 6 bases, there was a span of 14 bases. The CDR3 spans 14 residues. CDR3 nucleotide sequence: TGTGCCAGCAGCTTAACGGCGGGGGCTGGCGAGCAGTACTTC. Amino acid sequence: CASSLTAGAGEQYF. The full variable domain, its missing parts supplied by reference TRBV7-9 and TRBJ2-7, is DTGVSQNPRHKITKRGQNVTFRCDPISEHNRLYWYRQTLGQGPEFLTYFQNEAQLEKSRLLSDRFSAERPKGSFSTLEIQRTEQGDSAMYLCASSLTAGAGEQYFGPGTRLTVT.

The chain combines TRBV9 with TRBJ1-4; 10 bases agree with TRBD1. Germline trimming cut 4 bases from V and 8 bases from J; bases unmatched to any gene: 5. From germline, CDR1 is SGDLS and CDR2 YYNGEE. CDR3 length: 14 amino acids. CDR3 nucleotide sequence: TGTGCCAGCAGCCCGACAGGGGGCCGGGAAAAACTGTTTTTT. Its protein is CASSPTGGREKLFF.

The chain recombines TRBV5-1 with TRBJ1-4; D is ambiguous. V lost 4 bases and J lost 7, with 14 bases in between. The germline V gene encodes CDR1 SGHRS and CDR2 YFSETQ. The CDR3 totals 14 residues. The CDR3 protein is CASSQDPVGEKLFF. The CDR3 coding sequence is TGCGCCAGCAGCCAGGACCCCGTCGGTGAAAAACTGTTTTTT.

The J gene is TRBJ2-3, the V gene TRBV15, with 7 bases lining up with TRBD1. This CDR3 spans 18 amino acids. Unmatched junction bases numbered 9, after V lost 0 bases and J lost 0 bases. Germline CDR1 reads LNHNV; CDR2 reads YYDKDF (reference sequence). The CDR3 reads CATSRDLGTGASTDTQYF. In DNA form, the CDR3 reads TGTGCCACCAGCAGAGATCTCGGCACAGGGGCTAGCACAGATACGCAGTATTTT.

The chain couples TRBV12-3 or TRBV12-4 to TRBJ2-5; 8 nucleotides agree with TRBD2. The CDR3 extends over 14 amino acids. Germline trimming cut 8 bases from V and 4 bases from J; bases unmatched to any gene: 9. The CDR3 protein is CASAPRGGRETQYF. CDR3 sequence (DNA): TGTGCCAGCGCCCCCCGGGGGGGCCGAGAGACCCAGTACTTC.

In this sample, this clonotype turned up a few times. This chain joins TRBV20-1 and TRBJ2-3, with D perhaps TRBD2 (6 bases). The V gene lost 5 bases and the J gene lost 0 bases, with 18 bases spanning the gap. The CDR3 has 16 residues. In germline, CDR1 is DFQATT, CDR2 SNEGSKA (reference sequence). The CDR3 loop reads CSADSGLSDSTDTQYF. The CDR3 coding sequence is TGCAGTGCTGATAGCGGATTGAGCGATAGCACAGATACGCAGTATTTT.

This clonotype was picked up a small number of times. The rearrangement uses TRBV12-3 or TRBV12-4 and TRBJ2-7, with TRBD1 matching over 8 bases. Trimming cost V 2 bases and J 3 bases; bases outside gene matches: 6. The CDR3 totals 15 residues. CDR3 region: CASSLRGQVVYEQYF. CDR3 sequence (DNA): TGTGCCAGCAGTTTAAGGGGACAGGTGGTCTACGAGCAGTACTTC.

CDR3 sequence: CASSLWGSLITDTQYF. DNA for the CDR3: TGTGCCAGCAGTTTATGGGGGTCATTGATCACAGATACGCAGTATTTT. The chain links TRBV28 to TRBJ2-3; D gene unclear. The CDR3 consists of 16 residues. Trimming stripped 0 bases from V and 2 bases from J, with 12 bases between. Germline V gives CDR1 MDHEN, CDR2 SYDVKM. Combining the CDR3 with reference TRBV28 and TRBJ2-3 gives the whole variable domain DVKVTQSSRYLVKRTGEKVFLECVQDMDHENMFWYRQDPGLGLRLIYFSYDVKMKEKGDIPEGYSVSREKKERFSLILESASTNQTSMYLCASSLWGSLITDTQYFGPGTRLTVL.

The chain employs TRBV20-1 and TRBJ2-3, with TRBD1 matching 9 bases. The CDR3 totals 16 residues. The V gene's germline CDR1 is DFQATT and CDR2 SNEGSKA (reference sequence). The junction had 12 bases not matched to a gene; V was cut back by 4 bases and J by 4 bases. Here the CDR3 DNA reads TGCAGTGCTATCAACCCCGGGACAGGGTGGCCAGATACGCAGTATTTT. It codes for CSAINPGTGWPDTQYF.

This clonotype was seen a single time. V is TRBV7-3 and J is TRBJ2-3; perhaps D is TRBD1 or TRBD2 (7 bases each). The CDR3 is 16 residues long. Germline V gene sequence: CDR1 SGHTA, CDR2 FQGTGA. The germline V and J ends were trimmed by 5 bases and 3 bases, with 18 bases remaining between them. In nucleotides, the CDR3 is TGTGCCAGCAGCCGCCTCGGCAGGGGGGGAACAGATACGCAGTATTTT. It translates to CASSRLGRGGTDTQYF.

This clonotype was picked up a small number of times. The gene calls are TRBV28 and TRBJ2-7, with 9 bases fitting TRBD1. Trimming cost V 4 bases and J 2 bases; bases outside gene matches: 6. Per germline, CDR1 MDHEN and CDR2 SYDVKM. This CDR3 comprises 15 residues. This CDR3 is CASSSTGGLPYEQYF. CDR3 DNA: TGTGCCAGCAGTTCGACAGGGGGATTACCCTACGAGCAGTACTTC.

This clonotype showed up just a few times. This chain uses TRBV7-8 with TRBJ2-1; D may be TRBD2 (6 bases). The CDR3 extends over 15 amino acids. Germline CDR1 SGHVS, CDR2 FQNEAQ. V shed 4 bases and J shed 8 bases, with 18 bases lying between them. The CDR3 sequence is CASSYLARSSDEQFF. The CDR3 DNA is TGTGCCAGCAGCTACCTAGCGCGGTCGAGCGATGAGCAGTTCTTC.

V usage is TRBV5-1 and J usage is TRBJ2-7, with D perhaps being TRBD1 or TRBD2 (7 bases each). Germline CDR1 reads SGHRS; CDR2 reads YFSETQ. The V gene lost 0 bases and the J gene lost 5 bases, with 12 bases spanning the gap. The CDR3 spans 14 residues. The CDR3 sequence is CASSLVAGGDEQYF. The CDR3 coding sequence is TGCGCCAGCAGCTTGGTCGCAGGGGGGGACGAGCAGTACTTC.

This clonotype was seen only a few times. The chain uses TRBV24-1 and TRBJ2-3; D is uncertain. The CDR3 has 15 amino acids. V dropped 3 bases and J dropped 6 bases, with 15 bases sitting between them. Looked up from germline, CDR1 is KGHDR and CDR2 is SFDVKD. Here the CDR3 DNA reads TGTGCCACCAGTGATACGAAGAGCCTGTCGGATACGCAGTATTTT. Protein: CATSDTKSLSDTQYF.

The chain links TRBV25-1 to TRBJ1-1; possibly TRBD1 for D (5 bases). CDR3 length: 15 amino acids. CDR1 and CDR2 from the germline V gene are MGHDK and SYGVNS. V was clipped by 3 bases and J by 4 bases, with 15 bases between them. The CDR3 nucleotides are TGTGCCAGCAGTGACGGGGGTGCCGCGGGCACTGAAGCTTTCTTT. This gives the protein CASSDGGAAGTEAFF.

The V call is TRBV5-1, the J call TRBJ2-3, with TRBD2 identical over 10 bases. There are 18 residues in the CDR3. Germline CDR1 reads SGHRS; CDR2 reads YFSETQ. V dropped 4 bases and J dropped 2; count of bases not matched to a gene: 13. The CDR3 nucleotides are TGCGCCAGCAGCCCCTGGCCTAGCGGGGGCCATAACACAGATACGCAGTATTTT. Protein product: CASSPWPSGGHNTDTQYF.

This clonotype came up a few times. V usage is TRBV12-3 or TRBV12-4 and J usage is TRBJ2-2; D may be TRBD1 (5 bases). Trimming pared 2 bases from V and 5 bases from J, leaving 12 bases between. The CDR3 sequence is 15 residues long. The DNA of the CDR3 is TGTGCCAGCAGTTTACGTAGCAAGGGGACCGGGGAGCTGTTTTTT. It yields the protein CASSLRSKGTGELFF.

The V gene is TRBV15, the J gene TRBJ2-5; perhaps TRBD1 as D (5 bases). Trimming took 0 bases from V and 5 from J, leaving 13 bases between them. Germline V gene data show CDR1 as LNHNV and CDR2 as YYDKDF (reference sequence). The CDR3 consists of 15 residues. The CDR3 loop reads CATSREGRVHETQYF. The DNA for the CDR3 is TGTGCCACCAGCAGAGAGGGCAGGGTTCACGAGACCCAGTACTTC. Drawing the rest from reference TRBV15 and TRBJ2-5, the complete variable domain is DAMVIQNPRYQVTQFGKPVTLSCSQTLNHNVMYWYQQKSSQAPKLLFHYYDKDFNNEADTPDNFQSRRPNTSFCFLDIRSPGLGDTAMYLCATSREGRVHETQYFGPGTRLLVL.

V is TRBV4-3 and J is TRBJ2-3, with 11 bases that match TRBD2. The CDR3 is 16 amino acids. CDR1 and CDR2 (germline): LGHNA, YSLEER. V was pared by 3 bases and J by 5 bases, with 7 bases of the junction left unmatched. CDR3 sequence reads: CASSHVAGGYKDTQYF. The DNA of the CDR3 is TGCGCCAGCAGCCACGTAGCGGGGGGGTATAAAGATACGCAGTATTTT.

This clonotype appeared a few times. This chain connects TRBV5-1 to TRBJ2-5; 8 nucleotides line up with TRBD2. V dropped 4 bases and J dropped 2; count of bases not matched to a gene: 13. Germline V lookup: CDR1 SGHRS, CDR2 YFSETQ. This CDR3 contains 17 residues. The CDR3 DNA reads TGCGCCAGCAGCCTCTGGGAAGCGGGGGCTAAACAAGAGACCCAGTACTTC. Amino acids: CASSLWEAGAKQETQYF.

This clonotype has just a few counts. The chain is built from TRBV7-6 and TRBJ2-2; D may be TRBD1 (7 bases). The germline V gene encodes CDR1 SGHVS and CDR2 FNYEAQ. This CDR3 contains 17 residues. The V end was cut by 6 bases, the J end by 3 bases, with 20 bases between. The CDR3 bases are TGTGCCAGCAGTTTAAGTCCGTCCAGGGGGGACACCGGGGAGCTGTTTTTT. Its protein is CASSLSPSRGDTGELFF.

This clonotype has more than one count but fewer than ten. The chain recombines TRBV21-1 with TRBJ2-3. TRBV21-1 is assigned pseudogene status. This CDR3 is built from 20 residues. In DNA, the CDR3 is TGTGCCAGCAGCAAACGATGGTTTTCGGTGGCAGGAACTAGCACAGATACGCAGTATTTT. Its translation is CASSKRWFSVAGTSTDTQYF.

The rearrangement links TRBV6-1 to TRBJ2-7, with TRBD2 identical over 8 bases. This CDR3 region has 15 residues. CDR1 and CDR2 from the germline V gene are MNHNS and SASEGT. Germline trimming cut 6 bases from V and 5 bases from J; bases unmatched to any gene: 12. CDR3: CASSPIGTRNDEQYF. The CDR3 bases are TGTGCCAGCAGCCCTATAGGGACTAGGAATGACGAGCAGTACTTC.

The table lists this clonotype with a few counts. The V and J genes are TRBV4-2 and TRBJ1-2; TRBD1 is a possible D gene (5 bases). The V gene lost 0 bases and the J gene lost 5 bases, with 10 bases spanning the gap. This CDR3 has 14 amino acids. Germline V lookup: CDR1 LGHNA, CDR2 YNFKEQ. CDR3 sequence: CASSQDTGPYGYTF. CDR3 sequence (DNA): TGTGCCAGCAGCCAAGATACAGGTCCATATGGCTACACCTTC.

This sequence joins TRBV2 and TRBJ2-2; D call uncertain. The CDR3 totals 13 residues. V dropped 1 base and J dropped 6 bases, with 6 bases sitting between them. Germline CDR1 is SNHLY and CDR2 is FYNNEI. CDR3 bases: TGTGCCAGCAGTGAAGGGGGATCCGGGGAGCTGTTTTTT. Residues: CASSEGGSGELFF.

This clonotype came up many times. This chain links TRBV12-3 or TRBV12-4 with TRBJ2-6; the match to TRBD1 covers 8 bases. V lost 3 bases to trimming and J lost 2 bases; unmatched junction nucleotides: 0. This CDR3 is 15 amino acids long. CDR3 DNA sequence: TGTGCCAGCAGTTTGGGACAGGCTGGGGCCAACGTCCTGACTTTC. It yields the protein CASSLGQAGANVLTF.

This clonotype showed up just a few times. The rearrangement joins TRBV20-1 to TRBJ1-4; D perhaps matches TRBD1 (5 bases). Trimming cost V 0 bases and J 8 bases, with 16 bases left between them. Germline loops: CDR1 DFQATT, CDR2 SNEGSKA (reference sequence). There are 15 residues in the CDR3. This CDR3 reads CSAREMLGVEEKLFF. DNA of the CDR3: TGCAGTGCTAGAGAAATGTTAGGGGTCGAAGAAAAACTGTTTTTT.